These 26 T cell receptor beta chains originate from one sample sequenced in a study of blood T cell repertoires in COVID-19. Only in-frame clones appear in the TCRdb table, and some are missing; sequencing was by immunoSEQ multiplex PCR. The repertoire consists of fewer than 500,000 clones, with roughly 88% occurring once and the leading ten covering over 0.9%. The specimen sequenced was PBMCs or T cells enriched from blood (not recorded which). These receptors were collected from a woman in her twenties or thirties with acute COVID-19.

This clone has more than one count but fewer than ten. The chain couples TRBV27 to TRBJ1-3; TRBD1 might be the D (6 bases). Germline CDR1 MNHEY, CDR2 SMNVEV (reference sequence). With 4 bases removed from V and 0 bases from J, the gap between germline ends came to 22 bases. This CDR3 is built from 19 residues. CDR3 nucleotide sequence: TGTGCCAGCAGTTCAGCCCTCACCGCACAGGGCCGCTCTGGAAACACCATATATTTT. Protein sequence: CASSSALTAQGRSGNTIYF.

This chain uses TRBV2 with TRBJ1-2; a possible D gene is TRBD1 (6 bases). The germline CDR1 and CDR2 sequences are SNHLY and FYNNEI. V dropped 6 bases and J dropped 4 bases, with 12 bases sitting between them. The CDR3 length is 13 residues. CDR3 loop: CASRGTISYGYTF. CDR3 nucleotides: TGTGCCAGCAGGGGGACAATTTCCTATGGCTACACCTTC.

The chain has TRBV19 and TRBJ1-6, with TRBD1 identical over 8 bases. Per the germline V gene, CDR1 is LNHDA and CDR2 is SQIVND (reference sequence). There are 13 residues in the CDR3. The ends lost 8 bases at V and 10 bases at J; junction bases unmatched: 7. As DNA, the CDR3 is TGTGCCAGTGTAGGACAGGGAGGGTCACCCCTCCACTTT. It yields the protein CASVGQGGSPLHF.

The V and J genes are TRBV10-3 and TRBJ1-6, with 9 positions matching TRBD1. V trimming: 4 bases; J trimming: 4 bases; junction bases outside the gene matches: 2. The CDR3 loop spans 15 amino acids. CDR1 and CDR2 from the germline V gene are ENHRY and SYGVKD. The CDR3 loop is CAISGDREYNSPLHF. The CDR3 DNA follows: TGTGCCATCAGTGGGGACAGGGAATATAATTCACCCCTCCACTTT.

V and J are TRBV28 and TRBJ2-2; TRBD1 aligns across 8 bases. This CDR3 comprises 16 residues. V shed 3 bases, J shed 4 bases, and the junction held 7 bases outside the gene matches. Germline V gives CDR1 MDHEN, CDR2 SYDVKM. CDR3 DNA sequence: TGTGCCAGCAGTTTCGACCGGGACAGGTTCACCGGGGAGCTGTTTTTT. Protein product: CASSFDRDRFTGELFF.

V is TRBV29-1 and J is TRBJ2-3; D perhaps matches TRBD2 (6 bases). The CDR3 is 14 residues long. The germline gives CDR1 SQVTM, CDR2 ANQGSEA. The germline V and J ends were trimmed by 6 bases and 0 bases, with 13 bases remaining between them. The CDR3 sequence is CSVAVGTSTDTQYF. The CDR3 region has the DNA TGCAGCGTCGCAGTGGGGACTAGCACAGATACGCAGTATTTT.

The chain joins TRBV3-1 (or the pseudogene TRBV3-2) to TRBJ2-2, with TRBD1 matching 9 bases. CDR1 is LGHDT and CDR2 is YNNKEL in the germline V gene (reference sequence). Unmatched junction bases numbered 13, after V lost 3 bases and J lost 5 bases. This CDR3 comprises 18 residues. The DNA for the CDR3 is TGTGCCAGCAGCCAGATACCCCCGGGACAGGGTGGAACCGGGGAGCTGTTTTTT. Translation: CASSQIPPGQGGTGELFF.

V and J are TRBV6-5 and TRBJ2-1, with no clear D. Trimming shortened V by 2 bases and J by 1 base, and 9 bases separated the two germline ends. Germline CDR1 is MNHEY and CDR2 is SVGAGI. CDR3 length: 15 amino acids. CDR3 loop: CASSYDPSSYNEQFF. For the CDR3, the DNA is TGTGCCAGCAGTTACGATCCGAGTTCCTACAATGAGCAGTTCTTC.

This clone has a single count. The chain recombines TRBV30 with TRBJ1-5, with D perhaps matching TRBD1 (5 bases). Trimming left V 2 bases short and J 9 bases short, with 11 bases between. Germline V lookup: CDR1 GTSNPN, CDR2 SVGIG (reference sequence). CDR3 length: 12 amino acids. CDR3 region: CAWSRGLGPQHF. CDR3 DNA: TGTGCCTGGAGTCGGGGACTAGGGCCCCAGCATTTT.

This clone was seen just once. The rearrangement uses TRBV5-1 and TRBJ2-1; TRBD2 is a possible D gene (5 bases). This CDR3 has 9 amino acids. The germline V gene has CDR1 SGHRS and CDR2 YFSETQ. This CDR3 is CPPGNEQFF. The CDR3 DNA sequence: TGCCCTCCGGGAAACGAGCAGTTCTTC.

V and J are TRBV10-3 and TRBJ2-7; 12 bases fit TRBD1. The germline CDR1 and CDR2 sequences are ENHRY and SYGVKD. Trimming took 8 bases from V and 5 from J; bases not matched to a gene: 4. This CDR3 spans 13 amino acids. The CDR3 DNA is TGTGCCATCGGGGACAGGGGGCTGGACGAGCAGTACTTC. Encoded protein: CAIGDRGLDEQYF.

This clone was detected once. The chain employs TRBV27 and TRBJ2-4; D perhaps matches TRBD2 (5 bases). Between the trimmed V and J ends, which lost 7 bases and 6 bases, there was a span of 13 bases. CDR3 length equals 13 residues. CDR1 is MNHEY, CDR2 SMNVEV, per germline (reference sequence). Written as DNA, the CDR3 is TGTGCCAGCACCCCGGGGTGGGGAAACATTCAGTACTTC. It encodes CASTPGWGNIQYF.

The gene calls are TRBV3-1 (or the pseudogene TRBV3-2) and TRBJ2-7; tentatively, D is TRBD1 (5 bases). Trimming took off 5 bases at V and 3 bases at J, with 14 bases between the two ends. Germline V gene lookup returns CDR1 LGHDT and CDR2 YNNKEL (reference sequence). The CDR3 consists of 14 residues. CDR3 sequence (DNA): TGTGCCAGCAGCGGATATGGGGCCAGCTACGAGCAGTACTTC. It yields the protein CASSGYGASYEQYF.

The rearrangement links TRBV7-2 to TRBJ1-6; TRBD1 might be the D (6 bases). Germline CDR1 SGHTA, CDR2 FQGNSA. This CDR3 has 16 amino acids. V was pared by 5 bases and J by 7 bases, with 18 bases between. CDR3 sequence (DNA): TGTGCCAGCAGCCAGAAAGCAGGGGCTTGGAATTCACCCCTCCACTTT. This encodes CASSQKAGAWNSPLHF.

J is TRBJ2-1 and V is TRBV10-3; a weak D match, TRBD2 (5 bases). With 11 bases removed from V and 4 bases from J, the gap between germline ends came to 18 bases. Germline CDR1 is ENHRY and CDR2 is SYGVKD. The CDR3 is 14 residues long. The CDR3 loop reads CAVRSNPGYNEQFF. The DNA for the CDR3 is TGTGCCGTACGATCAAACCCGGGGTACAATGAGCAGTTCTTC.

This chain joins TRBV6-5 and TRBJ1-1; 7 positions match TRBD1. CDR1 and CDR2 from the germline V gene are MNHEY and SVGAGI. This CDR3 is 14 amino acids long. The V segment lost 7 bases and the J segment 4 bases; nucleotides outside the gene matches: 9. The CDR3 DNA reads as TGTGCCAGCACCGGAGGGGGCGGAGGCACTGAAGCTTTCTTT. This codes for CASTGGGGGTEAFF.

This sequence joins TRBV7-9 and TRBJ1-1; D may be TRBD1 (6 bases). V was cut by 2 bases and J by 7 bases, with 23 bases left in between. The CDR3 loop spans 17 amino acids. Germline V gives CDR1 SEHNR, CDR2 FQNEAQ (reference sequence). The CDR3 spells CASSLNPVGALRGEAFF. CDR3 in DNA: TGTGCCAGCAGCTTAAACCCCGTGGGGGCCCTACGGGGTGAAGCTTTCTTT.

The chain employs TRBV2 and TRBJ1-1; no definite D call. Per germline, CDR1 SNHLY and CDR2 FYNNEI. The CDR3 totals 14 residues. V was trimmed by 5 bases and J by 4 bases, leaving 14 bases between them. CDR3 loop: CASSQQRESTEAFF. In DNA, the CDR3 is TGTGCCAGCAGTCAACAGAGGGAGAGCACTGAAGCTTTCTTT.

The chain couples TRBV6-2 or TRBV6-3 to TRBJ1-1; TRBD1 aligns across 9 bases. CDR1 is MNHEY and CDR2 is SVGEGT in the germline V gene. CDR3 length: 14 residues. With V trimmed by 4 bases and J by 6 bases, 6 bases remained unmatched. CDR3 bases: TGTGCCAGCAGTTTTGGACAGGGGCATTCTGAAGCTTTCTTT. Translating it yields CASSFGQGHSEAFF.

The chain uses TRBV28 and TRBJ1-5, with 8 positions matching TRBD1. The germline V gene has CDR1 MDHEN and CDR2 SYDVKM. Trimming removed 10 bases from V and 4 bases from J; junction bases left unmatched: 6. This CDR3 is built from 13 residues. The CDR3 spells CATQGQDNQPQHF. CDR3 in DNA: TGTGCCACCCAGGGACAGGATAATCAGCCCCAGCATTTT.

The V and J genes are TRBV5-1 and TRBJ2-5; weak D call: TRBD1 (6 bases). The V and J ends lost 4 bases and 0 bases respectively, with 10 bases between them. This CDR3 region has 14 residues. Germline V gives CDR1 SGHRS, CDR2 YFSETQ. The CDR3 DNA reads as TGCGCCAGCAGCCTTACAGGGTACCAAGAGACCCAGTACTTC. Translation: CASSLTGYQETQYF.

The chain employs TRBV6-5 and TRBJ2-7, with D possibly matching TRBD2 (7 bases). The germline CDR1 and CDR2 sequences are MNHEY and SVGAGI. V was clipped by 11 bases and J by 0 bases, with 11 bases between them. CDR3 length equals 12 residues. The DNA of the CDR3 is TGTGCCGCGGGGGCGGGCTCCTACGAGCAGTACTTC. Amino acids: CAAGAGSYEQYF.

The V gene is TRBV19, the J gene TRBJ2-7; the D gene is possibly TRBD1 (5 bases). V lost 5 bases to trimming and J lost 3 bases, with 11 bases between them. The CDR3 consists of 13 residues. CDR1 and CDR2 from the germline V gene are LNHDA and SQIVND (reference sequence). CDR3 loop: CASSPPGRYEQYF. The CDR3 DNA reads as TGTGCCAGTAGTCCCCCAGGGCGCTACGAGCAGTACTTC.

This chain connects TRBV5-1 to TRBJ2-2, with D possibly being TRBD1 (5 bases). The V end lost 3 bases, the J end lost 0 bases, and 9 bases lay between the germline ends. The germline V gene has CDR1 SGHRS and CDR2 YFSETQ. The CDR3 spans 15 residues. The CDR3 region is CASSWGVANTGELFF. CDR3 coding DNA: TGCGCCAGCAGCTGGGGCGTCGCGAACACCGGGGAGCTGTTTTTT.

J is TRBJ2-7 and V is TRBV10-3, with 9 nucleotides matching TRBD1. CDR1 ENHRY and CDR2 SYGVKD come from the germline V gene. The ends lost 6 bases at V and 3 bases at J; junction bases unmatched: 6. The CDR3 is 14 amino acids. CDR3 in amino acids: CAIRDRGGNYEQYF. In nucleotides, the CDR3 is TGTGCCATCAGGGACAGGGGAGGTAACTACGAGCAGTACTTC.

The chain has TRBV27 and TRBJ2-7, with TRBD1 matching over 7 bases. V lost 4 bases and J lost 7; bases outside the gene matches: 16. Germline loops: CDR1 MNHEY, CDR2 SMNVEV (reference sequence). The CDR3 has 16 residues. In DNA, the CDR3 is TGTGCCAGCAGTTCCCCGACCCCGACAGGGTTGGGTGAGCAGTACTTC. Protein: CASSSPTPTGLGEQYF.